These 29 T cell receptor beta chains were all obtained from the same sample, sequenced in a study of early T cells in non-severe SARS-CoV-2 infection (dated by TCRdb to the early 2020s). Library method: 5' RACE. This sample was sequenced with a NextSeq 500. TCRdb's own reprocessing of the public reads used fastp at Q25 and MiXCR and kept productive beta chains. Entries that share a CDR3 protein sequence are merged under the most common genes and DNA. This sample holds 50,000 to 85,000 distinct CDR3 sequences; roughly 9.1% were observed only once. Approximately 3% of the sample rests with the top ten. The sequencing input was whole blood. The receptors were sampled from an adult who was a healthcare worker with PCR-confirmed SARS-CoV-2 infection or an uninfected control (not recorded which).

This clonotype was picked up a small number of times. V and J are TRBV29-1 and TRBJ2-7; D gene uncertain. Germline V gene sequence: CDR1 SQVTM, CDR2 ANQGSEA. This CDR3 has 13 residues. Trimming took 7 bases from V and 4 from J, leaving 17 bases between them. CDR3 in amino acids: CSAQGPSGYEQYF. In DNA form, the CDR3 reads TGCAGCGCCCAAGGGCCGTCCGGGTACGAGCAGTACTTC.

This clonotype was seen more than once but under ten times. This chain joins TRBV7-2 and TRBJ2-1, with D possibly called TRBD1 or TRBD2 (7 bases each). Germline CDR1 and CDR2: SGHTA and FQGNSA. CDR3 size: 17 residues. V lost 0 bases and J 8 bases, leaving 20 bases between the germline ends. This chain's CDR3 is CASSLASWQGEGDEQFF. CDR3 coding DNA: TGTGCCAGCAGCTTAGCATCCTGGCAGGGGGAGGGAGATGAGCAGTTCTTC.

This clonotype has more than one count but fewer than ten. This chain links TRBV20-1 with TRBJ2-1, with TRBD2 identical over 13 bases. After removal of 6 bases from V and 3 bases from J, the junction contained 5 bases not matched to a gene. The CDR3 has 15 residues. Germline V CDR1 and CDR2: DFQATT, SNEGSKA (reference sequence). This CDR3 reads CSAMGLAGLYNEQFF. CDR3 nucleotides: TGCAGTGCGATGGGACTAGCGGGACTCTACAATGAGCAGTTCTTC.

This clonotype was seen only a few times. The chain employs TRBV29-1 and TRBJ2-5; D is unclear. V lost 7 bases and J lost 2, with 11 bases in between. This CDR3 spans 12 amino acids. CDR1 SQVTM and CDR2 ANQGSEA come from the germline V gene. This CDR3 is CSAGRQQETQYF. The CDR3 bases are TGCAGCGCCGGAAGGCAACAAGAGACCCAGTACTTC.

This clonotype was counted at least ten times. The rearrangement uses TRBV20-1 and TRBJ2-3; D is possibly TRBD1 (7 bases). Germline V gene sequence: CDR1 DFQATT, CDR2 SNEGSKA (reference sequence). This CDR3 comprises 15 residues. The ends were cut back, 5 bases at V and 2 bases at J, with 17 bases in the middle. This CDR3 is CSASQGGADTDTQYF. CDR3 nucleotide sequence: TGCAGTGCTTCCCAGGGGGGCGCAGACACAGATACGCAGTATTTT.

This clonotype showed up many times. V and J are TRBV7-8 and TRBJ1-4; no reliable D call. The CDR3 sequence is 16 residues long. Germline V gene data show CDR1 as SGHVS and CDR2 as FQNEAQ. Trimming removed 4 bases from V and 5 bases from J, with 17 bases in between. The DNA of the CDR3 is TGTGCCAGCAGCTCAAACATAAGACCGTCGAATGAAAAACTGTTTTTT. This gives the protein CASSSNIRPSNEKLFF.

In its sample, this clonotype was seen a few times. The genes are TRBV2 and TRBJ2-3; D not certain. Trimming shortened V by 3 bases and J by 4 bases, and 2 bases separated the two germline ends. Germline V gene sequence: CDR1 SNHLY, CDR2 FYNNEI. The CDR3 length is 11 residues. This chain's CDR3 is CASSDPDTQYF. Here the CDR3 DNA reads TGTGCCAGCAGTGACCCAGATACGCAGTATTTT.

This clonotype was observed a handful of times. This CDR3 is CSAQSGSTYNEQFF. The CDR3 nucleotides are TGCAGTGCCCAAAGTGGCAGTACCTACAATGAGCAGTTCTTC. V usage is TRBV20-1 and J usage is TRBJ2-1; unclear D gene. V was pared by 6 bases and J by 2 bases, with 14 bases between. CDR1 and CDR2 from the germline V gene are DFQATT and SNEGSKA (reference sequence). This CDR3 spans 14 amino acids.

This clonotype was observed a handful of times. This chain links TRBV13 with TRBJ2-5; 13 nucleotides line up with TRBD2. V was clipped by 6 bases and J by 5 bases; unmatched bases: 15. Per the germline V gene, CDR1 is PRHDT and CDR2 is FYEKMQ (reference sequence). CDR3 length: 18 amino acids. CDR3 loop: CASRPSGTSGIITETQYF. The CDR3 nucleotides read TGTGCCAGCAGACCAAGCGGGACTAGCGGGATTATTACGGAGACCCAGTACTTC.

This clonotype has just a few counts. This chain links TRBV29-1 with TRBJ2-3, with D perhaps TRBD1 or TRBD2 (5 bases each). CDR1 and CDR2 (germline): SQVTM, ANQGSEA. The length of the CDR3 is 13 residues. Trimming took off 3 bases at V and 3 bases at J, with 10 bases between the two ends. The CDR3 DNA follows: TGCAGCGTTGAGGGACGGGTAACAGATACGCAGTATTTT. Its protein product is CSVEGRVTDTQYF.

In its sample, this clonotype was seen a few times. Here the CDR3 DNA reads TGTGCCAGCAGTTACGCCCGGGGGGTAGCGGGAGGTAACAATGAGCAGTTCTTC. Amino acids: CASSYARGVAGGNNEQFF. V is TRBV6-6 and J is TRBJ2-1, with TRBD2 matching 10 bases. The CDR3 contains 18 residues. From germline, CDR1 is MNHNY and CDR2 SVGAGI (reference sequence). Trimming cost V 2 bases and J 5 bases; bases outside gene matches: 12.

This clonotype has only a few counts. The chain joins TRBV18 to TRBJ2-2; D possibly corresponds to TRBD2 (5 bases). Germline loops: CDR1 KGHSH, CDR2 LQKENI. Trimming shortened V by 2 bases and J by 5 bases, and 6 bases separated the two germline ends. CDR3 length: 13 residues. This chain's CDR3 is CASSPTRTGELFF. CDR3 in DNA: TGTGCCAGCTCACCAACTAGGACCGGGGAGCTGTTTTTT.

This clonotype was picked up a small number of times. This chain uses TRBV18 with TRBJ1-2; D perhaps matches TRBD1 (5 bases). The ends were cut back, 3 bases at V and 8 bases at J, with 16 bases in the middle. The CDR3 sequence is 14 residues long. Germline values: CDR1 KGHSH, CDR2 LQKENI. DNA of the CDR3: TGTGCCAGCTCACCGGGCCGGGACCGTCACGGCTACACCTTC. Protein: CASSPGRDRHGYTF.

This clonotype has only a few counts. The V gene is TRBV7-6, the J gene TRBJ2-7, with TRBD1 matching 11 bases. J gave up 6 bases and V 5 bases, and 6 bases lay outside the gene matches. The CDR3 is 14 amino acids. Germline CDR1 reads SGHVS; CDR2 reads FNYEAQ. The DNA for the CDR3 is TGTGCCAGCAGCCGGACAGGGGGCGCGGTCGAGCAGTACTTC. This sequence encodes CASSRTGGAVEQYF. Full variable domain (missing parts from reference TRBV7-6 and TRBJ2-7): GAGVSQSPRYKVTKRGQDVALRCDPISGHVSLYWYRQALGQGPEFLTYFNYEAQQDKSGLPNDRFSAERPEGSISTLTIQRTEQRDSAMYRCASSRTGGAVEQYFGPGTRLTVT.

This clonotype was counted at least ten times. The rearrangement uses TRBV29-1 and TRBJ2-3, with D perhaps TRBD2 (6 bases). The CDR3 runs to 14 residues. Trimming cost V 4 bases and J 0 bases, with 11 bases left between them. Germline-derived CDR1 and CDR2 are SQVTM and ANQGSEA. This CDR3 reads CSVGSGASTDTQYF. CDR3 DNA: TGCAGCGTTGGTAGCGGAGCTAGCACAGATACGCAGTATTTT.

This clonotype was counted many times. V usage is TRBV3-1 and J usage is TRBJ1-1; maybe TRBD1 (5 bases). Germline V gene data show CDR1 as LGHDT and CDR2 as YNNKEL (reference sequence). This CDR3 region has 14 residues. Trimming took 1 base from V and 6 from J, leaving 12 bases between them. The CDR3 is CASSQVSGLSEAFF. As DNA, the CDR3 is TGTGCCAGCAGCCAAGTTTCAGGGCTCTCTGAAGCTTTCTTT.

Sample share makes this clonotype medium-sized. The CDR3 DNA reads TGCAGTGCGACGGTCCAAAACTATGGCTACACCTTC. Translated, it gives CSATVQNYGYTF. This chain connects TRBV20-1 to TRBJ1-2; D is unresolved. The ends were cut back, 6 bases at V and 2 bases at J, with 10 bases in the middle. Germline values: CDR1 DFQATT, CDR2 SNEGSKA (reference sequence). CDR3 length: 12 amino acids.

This clonotype was recorded many times. The chain employs TRBV7-6 and TRBJ2-5; tentative D call: TRBD1 (5 bases). The V end was cut by 5 bases, the J end by 5 bases, with 15 bases between. Germline CDR1 reads SGHVS; CDR2 reads FNYEAQ. The CDR3 has 14 amino acids. The CDR3 DNA is TGTGCCAGCAGCCGATCGGGCAGGGTGGAGACCCAGTACTTC. This sequence encodes CASSRSGRVETQYF. Drawing the rest from reference TRBV7-6 and TRBJ2-5, the complete variable domain is GAGVSQSPRYKVTKRGQDVALRCDPISGHVSLYWYRQALGQGPEFLTYFNYEAQQDKSGLPNDRFSAERPEGSISTLTIQRTEQRDSAMYRCASSRSGRVETQYFGPGTRLLVL.

This rearrangement joins TRBV18 to TRBJ1-2; TRBD1 matches at 7 bases. The CDR3 sequence is 13 residues long. The trim removed 2 bases at V and 7 bases at J, leaving 4 bases unmatched. CDR1 and CDR2 (germline): KGHSH, LQKENI. The CDR3 is CASSPGQAIGYTF. In nucleotides, the CDR3 is TGTGCCAGCTCACCAGGACAGGCCATTGGCTACACCTTC.

This clonotype appeared a few times. The rearrangement uses TRBV19 and TRBJ2-6, with D unresolved. In germline, CDR1 is LNHDA, CDR2 SQIVND (reference sequence). CDR3 size: 13 residues. Deletions cut 6 bases from V and 1 base from J, with 4 bases between. CDR3 in amino acids: CASRTSGANVLTF. CDR3 sequence (DNA): TGTGCCAGTAGGACATCTGGGGCCAACGTCCTGACTTTC.

At least ten counts were recorded for this clonotype. The chain links TRBV3-1 to TRBJ1-6; 10 bases match TRBD1. The germline CDR1 and CDR2 sequences are LGHDT and YNNKEL (reference sequence). CDR3 length: 15 residues. V was pared by 3 bases and J by 7 bases, with 3 bases of the junction left unmatched. The CDR3 protein is CASSQGDRGNSPLHF. The CDR3 bases are TGTGCCAGCAGCCAGGGGGACAGGGGAAATTCACCCCTCCACTTT.

This clonotype was detected a few times. The chain couples TRBV6-5 to TRBJ1-5, with a tentative D call TRBD1 (5 bases). Per the germline V gene, CDR1 is MNHEY and CDR2 is SVGAGI. The CDR3 spans 13 residues. V lost 10 bases, J lost 8 bases, and 18 bases lay in between. The CDR3 reads CAIGRGRLEPQHF. As DNA, the CDR3 is TGTGCCATCGGCCGGGGACGACTGGAGCCCCAGCATTTT.

The rearrangement uses TRBV18 and TRBJ2-7; D is unclear. Germline V gene lookup returns CDR1 KGHSH and CDR2 LQKENI. With 3 bases removed from V and 6 bases from J, the gap between germline ends came to 3 bases. The CDR3 sequence is 10 residues long. The CDR3 DNA reads as TGTGCCAGCTCACCCCCCGAGCAGTACTTC. The encoded protein is CASSPPEQYF.

This clonotype has ten or more counts. The chain combines TRBV7-8 with TRBJ2-1, with unresolved D. CDR1 is SGHVS and CDR2 is FQNEAQ in the germline V gene. V was shortened by 1 base and J by 4 bases, with 8 bases between the two germline ends. The CDR3 loop spans 14 amino acids. DNA for the CDR3: TGTGCCAGCAGCTTAGAGCACGGTTACAATGAGCAGTTCTTC. Translating it yields CASSLEHGYNEQFF.

The chain has TRBV7-9 and TRBJ2-4; TRBD1 aligns across 7 bases. Germline V lookup: CDR1 SEHNR, CDR2 FQNEAQ (reference sequence). J lost 4 bases, V lost 1 base, and 10 bases had no gene match. The CDR3 has 17 residues. As DNA, the CDR3 is TGTGCCAGCAGCTTAGGAGGCTTGGCGGACAGGAAAAACATTCAGTACTTC. This encodes CASSLGGLADRKNIQYF. Full variable domain (rest looked up from reference TRBV7-9 and TRBJ2-4): DTGVSQNPRHKITKRGQNVTFRCDPISEHNRLYWYRQTLGQGPEFLTYFQNEAQLEKSRLLSDRFSAERPKGSFSTLEIQRTEQGDSAMYLCASSLGGLADRKNIQYFGAGTRLSVL.

The V call is TRBV2, the J call TRBJ2-7, with 7 nucleotides matching TRBD1. Unmatched junction bases numbered 9, after V lost 9 bases and J lost 1 base. Per the germline V gene, CDR1 is SNHLY and CDR2 is FYNNEI. The CDR3 totals 14 residues. CDR3 loop: CASDSGTESYEQYF. CDR3 nucleotide sequence: TGTGCCAGTGACTCCGGGACAGAGTCCTACGAGCAGTACTTC. Full variable domain (outside the CDR3, taken from reference TRBV2 and TRBJ2-7): EPEVTQTPSHQVTQMGQEVILRCVPISNHLYFYWYRQILGQKVEFLVSFYNNEISEKSEIFDDQFSVERPDGSNFTLKIRSTKLEDSAMYFCASDSGTESYEQYFGPGTRLTVT.

V is TRBV7-3 and J is TRBJ2-5; 7 bases are shared with TRBD2. The V segment lost 5 bases and the J segment 2 bases; nucleotides outside the gene matches: 17. From germline, CDR1 is SGHTA and CDR2 FQGTGA. The length of the CDR3 is 18 residues. DNA for the CDR3: TGTGCCAGCAGCCCCGATGGGGGACTCCGGCGGGGGCAAGAGACCCAGTACTTC. As protein: CASSPDGGLRRGQETQYF.

This chain connects TRBV6-6 to TRBJ1-5; D might be TRBD1 (5 bases). The CDR3 sequence is 15 residues long. V lost 4 bases and J 0 bases, leaving 10 bases between the germline ends. CDR1 is MNHNY, CDR2 SVGAGI, per germline (reference sequence). CDR3 loop: CASSWDVPSNQPQHF. CDR3 DNA sequence: TGTGCCAGCAGTTGGGACGTTCCTAGCAATCAGCCCCAGCATTTT.

At least ten counts were recorded for this clonotype. The chain uses TRBV19 and TRBJ2-7; maybe TRBD2 (5 bases). Between the trimmed V and J ends, which lost 5 bases and 0 bases, there was a span of 11 bases. Per germline, CDR1 LNHDA and CDR2 SQIVND (reference sequence). This CDR3 is built from 14 residues. CDR3 sequence (DNA): TGTGCCAGTAGTGGAGCGGACCTCTCCTACGAGCAGTACTTC. Its translation is CASSGADLSYEQYF. Looking up the rest from reference TRBV19 and TRBJ2-7 gives the full variable domain: DGGITQSPKYLFRKEGQNVTLSCEQNLNHDAMYWYRQDPGQGLRLIYYSQIVNDFQKGDIAEGYSVSREKKESFPLTVTSAQKNPTAFYLCASSGADLSYEQYFGPGTRLTVT.